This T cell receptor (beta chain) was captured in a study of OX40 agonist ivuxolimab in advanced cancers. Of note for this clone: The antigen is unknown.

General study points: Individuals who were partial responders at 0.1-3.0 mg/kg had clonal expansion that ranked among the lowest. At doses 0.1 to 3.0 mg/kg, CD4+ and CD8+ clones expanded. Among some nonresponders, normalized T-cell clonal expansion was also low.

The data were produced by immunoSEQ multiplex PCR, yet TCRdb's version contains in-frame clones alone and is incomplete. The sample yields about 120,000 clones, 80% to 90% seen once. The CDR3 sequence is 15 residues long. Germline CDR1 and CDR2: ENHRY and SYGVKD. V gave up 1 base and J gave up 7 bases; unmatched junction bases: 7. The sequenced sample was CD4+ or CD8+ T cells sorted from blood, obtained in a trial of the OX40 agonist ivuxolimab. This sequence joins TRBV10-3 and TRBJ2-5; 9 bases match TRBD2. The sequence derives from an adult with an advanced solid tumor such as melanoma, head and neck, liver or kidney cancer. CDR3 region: CAISELAGDQGTQYF. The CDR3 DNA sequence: TGTGCCATCAGTGAGTTAGCGGGGGACCAGGGGACCCAGTACTTC.